This T cell receptor beta chain originates from a study of monozygotic twins with inflammatory bowel disease. Two nested PCRs, approximately 17 and 9 cycles, amplified TCRalpha and TCRbeta cDNA. Using the 5' RACE reads, TCRdb records one entry per CDR3 protein without DNA. The repertoire table contains around 100,000 distinct CDR3 sequences. About this clonotype itself: Its antigen is unidentified.

Germline V gene sequence: CDR1 MNHEY, CDR2 SVGAGI. The CDR3 is 15 residues long. Study conclusions and caveats: Neither one strong signal nor one clonotype associated with IBD was supported. TCRbeta inverse Simpson diversity was decreased in IBD patients versus healthy co-twins.

The sequenced material came from blood. The V call is TRBV6-5, the J call TRBJ1-1; the TCRdb D gene call, TRBD1, has no DNA to confirm it. This clonotype originated in a human donor with ulcerative colitis or Crohn's disease, or a healthy co-twin of an affected twin (not recorded which). CDR3 loop: CASSYSTTGHTEAFF.